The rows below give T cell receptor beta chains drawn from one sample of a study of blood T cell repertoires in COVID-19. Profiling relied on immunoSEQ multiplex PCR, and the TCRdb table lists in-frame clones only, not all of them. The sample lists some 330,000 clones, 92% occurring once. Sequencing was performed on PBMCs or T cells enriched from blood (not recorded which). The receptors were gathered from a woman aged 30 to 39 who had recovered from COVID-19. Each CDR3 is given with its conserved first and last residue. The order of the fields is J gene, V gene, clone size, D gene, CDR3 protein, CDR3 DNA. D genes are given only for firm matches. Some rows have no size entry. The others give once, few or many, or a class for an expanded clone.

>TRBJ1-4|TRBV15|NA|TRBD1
CATSRDGDRKLFF
TGTGCCACCAGCAGAGACGGGGACAGGAAACTGTTTTTT
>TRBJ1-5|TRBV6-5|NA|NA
CASRSDSNQPQHF
TGTGCCAGCAGGTCAGATAGCAATCAGCCCCAGCATTTT
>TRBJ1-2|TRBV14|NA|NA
CASSRERGSGYTF
TGTGCCAGCAGCCGGGAGCGGGGGAGCGGCTACACCTTC
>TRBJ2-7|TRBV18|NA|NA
CASSPGFGEVYEQYF
TGTGCCAGCTCACCAGGGTTCGGGGAGGTTTACGAGCAGTACTTC
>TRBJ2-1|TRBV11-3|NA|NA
CASSGRGNEQFF
TGTGCCAGCAGCGGTAGGGGCAATGAGCAGTTCTTC
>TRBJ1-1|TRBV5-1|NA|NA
CASSLSGTPQGAFF
TGCGCCAGCAGCTTATCCGGGACTCCCCAAGGGGCTTTCTTT
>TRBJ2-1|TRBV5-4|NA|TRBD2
CASSFAGGPNEQFF
TGTGCCAGCAGCTTCGCGGGGGGGCCGAATGAGCAGTTCTTC
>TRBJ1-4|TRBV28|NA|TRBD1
CASSMGQGTEKLFF
TGTGCCAGCAGTATGGGACAGGGGACTGAAAAACTGTTTTTT
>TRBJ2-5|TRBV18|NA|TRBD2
CASSPRLAGGIGETQYF
TGTGCCAGCTCACCACGACTAGCGGGGGGGATAGGAGAGACCCAGTACTTC
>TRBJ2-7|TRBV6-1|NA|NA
CASSERSQGGSYEQYF
TGTGCCAGCAGTGAAAGGTCACAGGGTGGCTCCTACGAGCAGTACTTC
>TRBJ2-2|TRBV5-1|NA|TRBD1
CASSAPGTGGPGELFF
TGCGCCAGCAGCGCTCCCGGGACAGGGGGCCCCGGGGAGCTGTTTTTT
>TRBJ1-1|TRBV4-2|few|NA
CASSQGRQGYTEAFF
TGTGCCAGCAGCCAAGGACGGCAGGGGTACACTGAAGCTTTCTTT
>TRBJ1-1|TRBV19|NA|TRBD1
CASISQGARTEAFF
TGTGCCAGTATCTCCCAGGGGGCGAGAACTGAAGCTTTCTTT
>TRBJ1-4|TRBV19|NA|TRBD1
CASRGQINEKLFF
TGTGCCAGTAGGGGACAGATTAATGAAAAACTGTTTTTT
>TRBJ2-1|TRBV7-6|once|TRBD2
CASSLGREWSEQFF
TGTGCCAGCAGCTTAGGGCGGGAGTGGAGTGAGCAGTTCTTC
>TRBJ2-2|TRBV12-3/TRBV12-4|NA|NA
CASSRNRAGELFF
TGTGCCAGCAGTCGGAACAGGGCCGGGGAGCTGTTTTTT
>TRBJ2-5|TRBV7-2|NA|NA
CASSQRRGQETQYF
TGTGCCAGCAGCCAGAGGCGCGGGCAAGAGACCCAGTACTTC
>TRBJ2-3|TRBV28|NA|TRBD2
CASSLRLAGATDTQYF
TGTGCCAGCAGTTTAAGACTAGCGGGGGCCACAGATACGCAGTATTTT
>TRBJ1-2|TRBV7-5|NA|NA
CARSCPGHPRGGYTF
TGTGCCAGAAGCTGCCCGGGACATCCTAGAGGTGGCTACACCTTC
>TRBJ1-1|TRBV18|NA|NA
CASSPRTTNTEAFF
TGTGCCAGCTCACCACGAACAACGAACACTGAAGCTTTCTTT
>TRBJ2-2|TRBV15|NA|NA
CATSGTSGTGELFF
TGTGCCACCAGCGGTACCTCGGGCACCGGGGAGCTGTTTTTT
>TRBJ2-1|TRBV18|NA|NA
CATRSLIPSSYNEQFF
TGTGCCACCCGAAGTTTGATCCCGAGCTCCTACAATGAGCAGTTCTTC
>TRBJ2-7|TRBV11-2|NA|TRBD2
CASSLGPSGMGEQYF
TGTGCCAGCAGCTTAGGTCCTAGCGGGATGGGGGAGCAGTACTTC